These T cell receptor beta chains were read from a single sample in a study of T cell responses to AZD1222 COVID-19 vaccine. Repertoires were generated with immunoSEQ multiplex PCR, while TCRdb's copy carries only in-frame clones and drops some. The sample holds about 110,000 clones, around 90% seen once. The sample here was peripheral blood, taken 28 days after the second AZD1222 dose. The receptors stem from an adult who received the AZD1222 COVID-19 vaccine. Both conserved end residues are trimmed from each CDR3. Size is stated for part of the rows, as once, few or many counts, or as a class when the clone is expanded.

TRBV19	13	-	ASSLAGGSYNEQF
TRBV19	11	-	ASSADRSSPLH
TRBV9	14	-	ASSARGDYSNQPQH
TRBV27	13	-	ASTQKGARYNEQF
TRBV6-2/TRBV6-3	13	-	ASSYRRGSYNEQF
TRBV19	15	-	ASSTTLTGGSKNIQY
TRBV29-1	13	-	SVEAGNLRDYGYT
TRBV7-2	16	once	ASSLGSSGGAYQETQY
TRBV11-2	12	-	ASSLESGTGELF
TRBV24-1	12	-	ATSDGTVNQPQH
TRBV28	13	-	ASSLYRLYPYEQY
TRBV6-1	14	-	ASSARQGADWNIQY
TRBV6-1	10	once	ASSEALWTQH
TRBV28	14	-	ASSHTRGGDNYGYT
TRBV3-1/TRBV3-2	13	-	ASSQVSGGLETQY
TRBV30	12	few	AWSVLAGEWPQH
TRBV7-9	13	-	ASSLGGGLYNEQF
TRBV28	13	-	ASSTPDMGNQPQH
TRBV7-9	15	-	ASSVNPGQGTGNTIY
TRBV5-1	12	-	ASSLVAGEETQY
TRBV3-1/TRBV3-2	16	-	ASSQNIGRYATDEKLF
TRBV7-2	12	-	ASSPPYTSYEQY
TRBV3-1/TRBV3-2	13	once	ASSQDLGLGYEQY
TRBV6-5	11	once	AGSRGPGYGYT
TRBV10-3	10	-	AMTEGLSGYT
TRBV6-5	11	few	ASSYSGSQPQH